This is a list of T cell receptor beta chains from one sample in a study of cytomegalovirus exposure and HLA in healthy donors. TCRdb's table, derived via immunoSEQ multiplex PCR, lists solely in-frame clones and lacks some. The sample carries tens of thousands of clones, 60% to 85% recorded once. Sequenced sample: PBMCs. The receptors were gathered from a male donor in good health and CMV-seropositive. The CDR3 runs from the conserved cysteine through the conserved F or W. D genes are given only for firm matches. The size field is filled for only some rows; it gives once, few, many or a size class.

NA	TRBV11-2	TRBJ2-7	TRBD1	CASREGQQSYEQYF	TGTGCCAGCCGAGAGGGACAGCAATCCTACGAGCAGTACTTC
NA	TRBV5-1	TRBJ2-1	TRBD2	CASSLELVAGVQGEQFF	TGCGCCAGCAGCTTGGAATTAGTAGCGGGAGTTCAGGGTGAGCAGTTCTTC
NA	TRBV28	TRBJ1-4	NA	CASTGQDRSNEKLFF	TGTGCCAGCACAGGGCAGGACCGTAGTAATGAAAAACTGTTTTTT
NA	TRBV4-1	TRBJ1-1	NA	CASRMEGLTTEAFF	TGCGCCAGCAGGATGGAGGGCCTGACGACTGAAGCTTTCTTT
NA	TRBV5-6	TRBJ2-3	TRBD1	CASSLFTGGTDTQYF	TGTGCCAGCAGCTTGTTTACAGGGGGCACAGATACGCAGTATTTT
NA	TRBV4-1	TRBJ1-5	NA	CASSQASNQPQHF	TGCGCCAGCAGCCAAGCGAGCAATCAGCCCCAGCATTTT
NA	TRBV19	TRBJ1-1	NA	CASIGGAGDTEAFF	TGTGCCAGTATTGGGGGGGCCGGGGACACTGAAGCTTTCTTT
NA	TRBV29-1	TRBJ1-2	TRBD1	CSVGDSFRGYTF	TGCAGCGTGGGGGACAGCTTTCGGGGCTACACCTTC
NA	TRBV4-1	TRBJ2-7	TRBD1	CASSRIGQGVSEQYF	TGCGCCAGCAGCCGGATCGGACAGGGGGTCAGCGAGCAGTACTTC
NA	TRBV7-2	TRBJ2-7	NA	CASSEGVGSPYEQYF	TGTGCCAGCAGCGAGGGGGTCGGCTCCCCCTACGAGCAGTACTTC
once	TRBV9	TRBJ1-4	TRBD1	CASSSGTENEKLFF	TGTGCCAGCAGTTCGGGGACAGAAAATGAAAAACTGTTTTTT
few	TRBV4-2	TRBJ2-3	TRBD2	CASSPGTSEDTQYF	TGTGCCAGCAGCCCTGGGACTAGCGAGGATACGCAGTATTTT
NA	TRBV19	TRBJ1-6	TRBD1	CASSTYLGDSNSPLHF	TGTGCCAGTAGTACCTATTTGGGGGACAGTAATTCACCCCTCCACTTT
NA	TRBV15	TRBJ1-6	NA	CATSSGLTGAPLHF	TGTGCCACCAGCAGTGGACTCACCGGCGCACCCCTCCACTTT
NA	TRBV11-3	TRBJ2-7	TRBD2	CASSLGAGGAYEQYF	TGTGCCAGCAGCTTAGGTGCGGGAGGGGCCTACGAGCAGTACTTC
NA	TRBV27	TRBJ2-1	TRBD1	CASRRTGSSYNEQFF	TGTGCCAGCAGAAGGACAGGGAGCTCCTACAATGAGCAGTTCTTC
NA	TRBV27	TRBJ2-7	TRBD2	CASSFRIGTMGHEQYF	TGTGCCAGCAGTTTCCGGATCGGGACTATGGGCCACGAGCAGTACTTC
NA	TRBV28	TRBJ2-3	TRBD1	CASSSGQGSADTQYF	TGTGCCAGCAGTTCTGGACAGGGAAGTGCAGATACGCAGTATTTT
NA	TRBV30	TRBJ1-6	NA	CAWAGHDSYNSPLHF	TGTGCCTGGGCCGGACACGACTCCTATAATTCACCCCTCCACTTT
once	TRBV28	TRBJ1-1	NA	CASSWTGHTEAFF	TGTGCCAGCAGTTGGACTGGGCACACTGAAGCTTTCTTT
NA	TRBV7-9	TRBJ2-1	NA	CASSLGSVAANEQFF	TGTGCCAGCAGCTTAGGGTCTGTGGCGGCGAATGAGCAGTTCTTC
few	TRBV4-3	TRBJ2-5	TRBD1	CASSPEGQPRETQYF	TGCGCCAGCAGCCCCGAGGGACAGCCGCGAGAGACCCAGTACTTC
NA	TRBV28	TRBJ1-6	NA	CASISQGSSYNSPLHF	TGTGCCAGCATCTCTCAGGGGAGCTCCTATAATTCACCCCTCCACTTT
NA	TRBV2	TRBJ1-5	NA	CASNTQGYSNQPQHF	TGTGCCAGCAATACTCAGGGGTATAGCAATCAGCCCCAGCATTTT
NA	TRBV9	TRBJ2-5	TRBD2	CASSTRTSGGETQYF	TGTGCCAGCAGCACCAGGACTAGCGGGGGGGAGACCCAGTACTTC
NA	TRBV6-5	TRBJ2-7	TRBD2	CASSSLAENYEQYF	TGTGCCAGCAGTTCGCTAGCGGAAAACTACGAGCAGTACTTC
NA	TRBV29-1	TRBJ2-1	NA	CSAVLTREQFF	TGCAGCGCCGTACTAACTAGGGAGCAGTTCTTC
NA	TRBV9	TRBJ2-1	TRBD2	CASSVSLAGEYSYNEQFF	TGTGCCAGCAGCGTATCGCTAGCGGGAGAGTACTCCTACAATGAGCAGTTCTTC
NA	TRBV29-1	TRBJ2-1	TRBD2	CSVEAPGLAGGDEQFF	TGCAGCGTTGAGGCACCCGGACTAGCGGGAGGGGATGAGCAGTTCTTC
NA	TRBV29-1	TRBJ1-1	TRBD1	CSVARGMSTEAFF	TGCAGCGTCGCCAGGGGGATGAGCACTGAAGCTTTCTTT
few	TRBV4-2	TRBJ2-2	TRBD1	CASSGTGTGTGELFF	TGTGCCAGCAGCGGGACCGGGACAGGGACCGGGGAGCTGTTTTTT
NA	TRBV7-3	TRBJ2-5	TRBD1	CASSSTGMGETQYF	TGTGCCAGCAGCTCGACAGGGATGGGGGAGACCCAGTACTTC
NA	TRBV7-9	TRBJ2-7	TRBD1	CASSLAWAGGYEQYF	TGTGCCAGCAGCTTAGCTTGGGCAGGGGGCTACGAGCAGTACTTC
NA	TRBV19	TRBJ2-7	TRBD1	CASSAGQVYEQYF	TGTGCCAGTAGTGCCGGACAGGTATACGAGCAGTACTTC
NA	TRBV28	TRBJ2-3	NA	CASNPQGPLDVGTDTQYF	TGTGCCAGCAACCCCCAGGGCCCTCTAGACGTCGGCACAGATACGCAGTATTTT
NA	TRBV5-1	TRBJ1-5	NA	CASSFFHRVPFQPQHF	TGCGCCAGCAGCTTCTTCCACAGGGTCCCCTTCCAGCCCCAGCATTTT
NA	TRBV29-1	TRBJ2-7	NA	CSVEEGGYEQYF	TGCAGCGTTGAAGAAGGGGGCTACGAGCAGTACTTC